The clone carrying this TCR beta chain came up a few times. The data are from a study of T cells in Graves' hyperthyroidism and ophthalmopathy. Patients with uncontrolled infections, other autoimmune diseases, pregnancy or lactation were excluded. The sample, blood from the first hyperthyroidism diagnosis, precedes any ophthalmopathy symptoms. The PBMCs had their origin in roughly 9.8 ml of fresh peripheral blood. Regions amplified from RNA transcripts were the TCR beta CDR3 regions. RT-PCR in the first round (using the HTBI primer set) targeted the TCR CDR3. TCRdb recomputed calls from the multiplex PCR reads with MiXCR, one row per CDR3 protein. The sample yields 550,000 to 650,000 distinct CDR3 sequences, about 15% seen once. The V segment lost 4 bases and the J segment 6 bases; nucleotides outside the gene matches: 2. The CDR3 runs 12 residues. In germline, CDR1 is MGHDK, CDR2 SYGVNS.

The receptor's source is a woman under 40 with Graves' hyperthyroidism that later progressed to Graves' ophthalmopathy. The sequenced material came from blood. The gene calls are TRBV25-1 and TRBJ2-7; the match to TRBD1 covers 8 bases. CDR3: CASSATGVEQYF. The CDR3 coding sequence is TGTGCCAGCAGTGCGACAGGGGTCGAGCAGTACTTC.